This T cell receptor (beta chain) was sequenced during a study of T cell responses to AZD1222 COVID-19 vaccine. Whole-study context: Combined were second doses at about 4 or about 12 weeks.

Study observations and caveats: Among spike-specific TCRs, nearly half reportedly target unmutated variant regions. Repertoire samples came only from after the peak T cell response. Donors were largely white British and mainly female; clonal diversity was possibly underestimated.

Some clones are missing from TCRdb's copy, which holds only in-frame ones; the method was immunoSEQ multiplex PCR. Here the sample spans tens of thousands of clones, about 88% being singletons. Of note for this clone: The antigen remains unidentified.

The CDR3 has 14 residues. The germline V gene encodes CDR1 SGHNT and CDR2 YYREEE (reference sequence). The V end was cut by 0 bases, the J end by 0 bases, with 6 bases between. The clonotype comes from an adult in good health. The rearrangement uses TRBV5-4 and TRBJ1-2; D gene unclear. The sequenced sample was peripheral blood, obtained on day 0 of AZD1222 vaccination. CDR3 coding DNA: TGTGCCAGCAGCTTGGTAGGTTCTAACTATGGCTACACCTTC. Residues: CASSLVGSNYGYTF. The complete variable domain, with remaining parts taken from reference TRBV5-4 and TRBJ1-2, reads ETGVTQSPTHLIKTRGQQVTLRCSSQSGHNTVSWYQQALGQGPQFIFQYYREEENGRGNFPPRFSGLQFPNYSSELNVNALELDDSALYLCASSLVGSNYGYTFGSGTRLTVV.